The present entry profiles one T cell receptor beta chain with its context. Its antigen is undetermined. This CDR3 is built from 13 residues. The V gene's germline CDR1 is SGHTA and CDR2 FQGTGA. The V end was cut by 1 base, the J end by 2 bases, with 5 bases between. Sequenced by immunoSEQ multiplex PCR; TCRdb stores in-frame clones only, minus some. The sample lists under 50,000 clones, around nine tenths occurring once. This sample stems from a study of OX40 agonist ivuxolimab in advanced cancers. For the study at large: Every 2 weeks, patients got intravenous ivuxolimab at one of six dose levels (0.01-10 mg/kg). Partial responses, seen in three patients, involved one hepatocellular carcinoma and two cutaneous melanomas.

Study-wide results and limits: Normalized T-cell clonal expansion was also low in some nonresponders.

The chain is built from TRBV7-3 and TRBJ2-5; no clear D. This TCR was recovered from an adult with an advanced solid tumor such as melanoma, head and neck, liver or kidney cancer. The material sequenced was CD4+ or CD8+ T cells sorted from blood, taken in a trial of the OX40 agonist ivuxolimab. The CDR3 sequence is CASSLMTQETQYF. The CDR3 DNA is TGTGCCAGCAGCTTAATGACACAAGAGACCCAGTACTTC.